This T cell receptor (beta chain) was documented in a study of T cell clones after liver transplantation. About the study: Samples came from ITN030ST, which attempted immunosuppression withdrawal within 2 years of liver transplantation. Post-transplant blood was tracked for graft-donor-reactive T cell clones identified in a pre-transplant mixed lymphocyte reaction. HCV positivity affected three of eight recipients; the rest lacked autoimmune or viral indications.

The CDR3 runs to 14 residues. Trimming shortened V by 4 bases and J by 4 bases, and 12 bases separated the two germline ends. Germline loops: CDR1 SGDLS, CDR2 YYNGEE. Only in-frame clones appear in the TCRdb table, and some are missing; sequencing was by immunoSEQ multiplex PCR. The sample carries fewer than 50,000 clones, 86% recorded once. For this clone: Its antigen is still unknown.

General study results and limits: Graft donor-reactive T cells may have migrated into the graft rather than being deleted.

The chain joins TRBV9 to TRBJ1-3, with D tentatively TRBD1 (6 bases). The sequence was obtained from a human patient who received a liver transplant. Some of these T cells may belong to the graft donor. Sequencing used CD4+ T cells from blood, obtained 24 months after liver transplant. The CDR3 reads CASSLTGQGNTIYF. The CDR3 DNA follows: TGTGCCAGCAGCCTTACTGGACAGGGAAACACCATATATTTT.